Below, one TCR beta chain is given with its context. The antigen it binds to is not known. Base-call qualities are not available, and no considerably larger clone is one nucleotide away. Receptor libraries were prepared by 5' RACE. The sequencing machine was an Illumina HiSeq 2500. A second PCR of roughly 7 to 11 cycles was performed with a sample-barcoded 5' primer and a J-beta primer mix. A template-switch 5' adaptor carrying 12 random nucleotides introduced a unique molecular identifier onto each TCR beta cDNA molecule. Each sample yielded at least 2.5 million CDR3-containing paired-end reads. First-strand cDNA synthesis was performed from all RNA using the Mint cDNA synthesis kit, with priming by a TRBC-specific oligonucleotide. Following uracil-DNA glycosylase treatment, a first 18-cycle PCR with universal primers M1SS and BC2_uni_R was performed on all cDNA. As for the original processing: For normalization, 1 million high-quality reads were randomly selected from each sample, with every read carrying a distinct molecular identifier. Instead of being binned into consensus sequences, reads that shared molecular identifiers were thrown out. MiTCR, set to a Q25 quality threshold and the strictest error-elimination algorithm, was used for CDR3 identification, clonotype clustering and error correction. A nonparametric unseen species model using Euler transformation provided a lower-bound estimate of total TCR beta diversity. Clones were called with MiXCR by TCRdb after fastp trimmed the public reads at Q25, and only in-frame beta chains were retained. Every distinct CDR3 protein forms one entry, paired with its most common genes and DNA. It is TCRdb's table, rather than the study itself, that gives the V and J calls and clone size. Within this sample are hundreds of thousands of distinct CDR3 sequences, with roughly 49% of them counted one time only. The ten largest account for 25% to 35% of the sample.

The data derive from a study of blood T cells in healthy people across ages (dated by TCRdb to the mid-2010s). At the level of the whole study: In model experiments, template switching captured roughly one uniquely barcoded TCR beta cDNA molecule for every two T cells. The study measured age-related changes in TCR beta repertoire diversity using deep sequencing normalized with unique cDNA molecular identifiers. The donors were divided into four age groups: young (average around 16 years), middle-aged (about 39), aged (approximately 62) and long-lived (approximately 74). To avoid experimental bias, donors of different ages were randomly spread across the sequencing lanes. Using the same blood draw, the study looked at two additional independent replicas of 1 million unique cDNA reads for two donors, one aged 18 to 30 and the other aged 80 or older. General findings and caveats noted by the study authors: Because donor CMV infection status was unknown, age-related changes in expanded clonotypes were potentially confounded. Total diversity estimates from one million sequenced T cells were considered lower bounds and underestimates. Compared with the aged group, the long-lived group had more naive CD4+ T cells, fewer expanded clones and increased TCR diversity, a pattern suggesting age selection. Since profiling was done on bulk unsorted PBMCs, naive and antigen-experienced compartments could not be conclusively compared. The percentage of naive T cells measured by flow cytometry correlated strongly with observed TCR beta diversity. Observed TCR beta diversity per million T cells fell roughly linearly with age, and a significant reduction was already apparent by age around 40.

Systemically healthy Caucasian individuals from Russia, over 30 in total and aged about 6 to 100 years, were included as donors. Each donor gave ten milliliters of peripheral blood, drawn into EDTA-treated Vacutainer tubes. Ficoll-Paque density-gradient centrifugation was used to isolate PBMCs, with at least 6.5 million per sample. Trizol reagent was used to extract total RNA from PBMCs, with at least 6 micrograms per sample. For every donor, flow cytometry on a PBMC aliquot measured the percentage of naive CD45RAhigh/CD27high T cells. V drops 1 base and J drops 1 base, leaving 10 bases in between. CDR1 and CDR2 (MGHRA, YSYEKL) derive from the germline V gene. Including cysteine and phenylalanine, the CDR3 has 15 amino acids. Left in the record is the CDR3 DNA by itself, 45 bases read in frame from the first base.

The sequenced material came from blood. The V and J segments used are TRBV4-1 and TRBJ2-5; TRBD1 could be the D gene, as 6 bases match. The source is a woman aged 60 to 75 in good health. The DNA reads TGCGCCAGCAGCCAAGCCAGGGGTGTCCAAGAGACCCAGTACTTC. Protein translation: CASSQARGVQETQYF.